These 27 T cell receptor beta chains originate from one sample sequenced in a study of regulatory T cells in long-lasting Graves disease. Time point in this sample: newly diagnosed GD, antithyroid drugs for less than 3 months. PBMC RNA served as the TCR library source. Building the TCR beta libraries relied on iRepertoire HTBI primers, and CDR3 regions underwent Arm-PCR. TCRdb ran MiXCR on the multiplex PCR reads and lists one entry per CDR3 protein. The sample carries 300,000 to 400,000 distinct CDR3 sequences, 18% recorded once. Sequencing used peripheral blood mononuclear cells (PBMCs), obtained at new diagnosis, from a patient treated with antithyroid drugs. The origin of the receptors is a female donor with Graves disease.

In this sample, this clonotype turned up many times. The rearrangement uses TRBV7-2 and TRBJ2-5; D possibly corresponds to TRBD2 (7 bases). CDR1 and CDR2 (germline): SGHTA, FQGNSA. Trimming shortened V by 3 bases and J by 2 bases, and 16 bases separated the two germline ends. This CDR3 has 16 amino acids. CDR3 sequence reads: CASSLEGGVWQETQYF. DNA of the CDR3: TGTGCCAGCAGCTTGGAAGGGGGGGTCTGGCAAGAGACCCAGTACTTC.

This clonotype was picked up many times. The J gene is TRBJ2-5, the V gene TRBV28; TRBD2 matches 9 bases. Trimming removed 6 bases from V and 3 bases from J; junction bases left unmatched: 11. Germline values: CDR1 MDHEN, CDR2 SYDVKM. This CDR3 has 16 amino acids. The CDR3 coding sequence is TGTGCCAGCAGCACGGGACTAGCCCCTACAAAAGAGACCCAGTACTTC. It yields the protein CASSTGLAPTKETQYF.

This clonotype has at least ten counts. V is TRBV5-1 and J is TRBJ1-1, with a tentative D call TRBD1 (6 bases). CDR1 is SGHRS, CDR2 YFSETQ, per germline. V lost 4 bases and J lost 1, with 17 bases in between. The CDR3 is 16 residues long. CDR3 sequence reads: CASSPLTGQGNTEAFF. The CDR3 DNA reads TGCGCCAGCAGCCCCCTGACAGGCCAGGGGAACACTGAAGCTTTCTTT.

The sample holds many counts of this clonotype. The chain recombines TRBV9 with TRBJ2-7, with a weak D call TRBD2 (7 bases). The V end was cut by 4 bases, the J end by 0 bases, with 14 bases between. The CDR3 loop spans 15 amino acids. CDR1 and CDR2 (germline): SGDLS, YYNGEE. This chain's CDR3 is CASSSEGGSSYEQYF. Written as DNA, the CDR3 is TGTGCCAGCAGCTCCGAGGGGGGGAGCTCCTACGAGCAGTACTTC. Based on the CDR3 plus reference TRBV9 and TRBJ2-7, the full variable domain is DSGVTQTPKHLITATGQRVTLRCSPRSGDLSVYWYQQSLDQGLQFLIQYYNGEERAKGNILERFSAQQFPDLHSELNLSSLELGDSALYFCASSSEGGSSYEQYFGPGTRLTVT.

This clonotype has a handful of counts. The chain carries TRBV29-1 and TRBJ2-7, with 7 bases that match TRBD2. This CDR3 is built from 13 residues. Trimming cost V 3 bases and J 5 bases; bases outside gene matches: 7. Germline CDR1 is SQVTM and CDR2 is ANQGSEA. In nucleotides, the CDR3 is TGCAGCGTTGATGGGTTCCGGGGGGACGAGCAGTACTTC. Residues: CSVDGFRGDEQYF.

This clonotype was seen more than once but under ten times. V and J are TRBV20-1 and TRBJ2-5; 8 bases match TRBD2. CDR3 length: 14 amino acids. Trimming cost V 1 base and J 5 bases; bases outside gene matches: 6. In germline, CDR1 is DFQATT, CDR2 SNEGSKA (reference sequence). The CDR3 region is CSARAGGPWETQYF. DNA for the CDR3: TGCAGTGCTAGAGCGGGAGGGCCCTGGGAGACCCAGTACTTC.

CDR3 amino acids: CASSLDRTGLGGYTF. The CDR3 DNA reads as TGTGCCAGCAGCTTAGACCGAACAGGTCTAGGAGGCTACACCTTC. The rearrangement links TRBV11-2 to TRBJ1-2; D might be TRBD1 (5 bases). Germline CDR1 is SGHAT and CDR2 is FQNNGV. V was trimmed by 0 bases and J by 8 bases, leaving 16 bases between them. The CDR3 loop spans 15 amino acids.

There are many counts of this clonotype. The J gene is TRBJ1-1, the V gene TRBV28; no clear D gene. Deletions cut 1 base from V and 2 bases from J, with 2 bases between. CDR1 and CDR2 (germline): MDHEN, SYDVKM. This CDR3 region has 12 residues. This chain's CDR3 is CASSLFNTEAFF. CDR3 in DNA: TGTGCCAGCAGTTTATTTAACACTGAAGCTTTCTTT.

This clonotype was detected many times. The genes are TRBV5-5 and TRBJ2-2, with 7 positions matching TRBD1. The germline V gene has CDR1 SGHKS and CDR2 YYEKEE (reference sequence). The CDR3 length is 17 residues. V shed 2 bases and J 4 bases; nucleotides not matched to a gene: 11. The CDR3 loop is CASSLRQGQGATGELFF. For the CDR3, the DNA is TGTGCCAGCAGCTTAAGACAGGGCCAAGGGGCCACCGGGGAGCTGTTTTTT.

For this clonotype: Given a far larger clone just one base away, this is likely a sequencing read error. The V and J genes are TRBV2 and TRBJ2-1; weak D call: TRBD2 (6 bases). Deletions cut 2 bases from V and 10 bases from J, with 21 bases between. The CDR3 spans 16 residues. The germline gives CDR1 SNHLY, CDR2 FYNNEI. CDR3 amino acids: CASSEPSVLPSYEQFF. DNA for the CDR3: TGTGCCAGCAGTGAACCTAGCGTCCTCCCTTCCTACGAGCAGTTCTTC.

This clonotype was seen repeatedly, ten times or more. This rearrangement joins TRBV28 to TRBJ1-2, with TRBD1 matching 8 bases. J was trimmed by 4 bases and V by 6 bases; bases with no gene match: 4. The germline CDR1 and CDR2 sequences are MDHEN and SYDVKM. CDR3 length equals 13 residues. CDR3 nucleotides: TGTGCCAGCAGCGGACAGGGCCGCTATGGCTACACCTTC. This translates into CASSGQGRYGYTF.

CDR3 in amino acids: CSVGGGQGLFIGLADTQYF. Here the CDR3 DNA reads TGCAGCGTGGGGGGCGGGCAGGGCTTATTCATCGGATTGGCAGATACGCAGTATTTT. This sequence joins TRBV29-1 and TRBJ2-3; D assignment may be TRBD1 or TRBD2 (6 bases each). The length of the CDR3 is 19 residues. The germline V gene has CDR1 SQVTM and CDR2 ANQGSEA. Trimming cost V 6 bases and J 4 bases, with 32 bases left between them.

This clonotype was recorded many times. This chain joins TRBV7-9 and TRBJ2-3; D is uncertain. The CDR3 extends over 14 amino acids. CDR1 is SEHNR and CDR2 is FQNEAQ in the germline V gene (reference sequence). V lost 0 bases and J 4 bases, leaving 8 bases between the germline ends. The CDR3 DNA is TGTGCCAGCAGCTTAGCTGACTCCTCAGATACGCAGTATTTT. It yields the protein CASSLADSSDTQYF.

The table lists this clonotype with a few counts. One base away lies a much larger clone, so this may be a sequencing read error. The chain has TRBV9 and TRBJ1-1, with D possibly TRBD1 on 6 matching bases. Germline CDR1 is SGDLS and CDR2 is YYNGEE. This CDR3 is 14 amino acids long. The CDR3 nucleotides read TGTGCCGGCAGCGTTAGGGGGTCTGAAGGCGAAGCTTTCTTT. As protein: CAGSVRGSEGEAFF.

The chain has TRBV3-1 and TRBJ1-1, with 12 bases that match TRBD1. V was pared by 4 bases and J by 9 bases, with 6 bases of the junction left unmatched. Germline lookup yields CDR1 LGHDT and CDR2 YNNKEL (reference sequence). This CDR3 has 14 amino acids. For the CDR3, the DNA is TGTGCCAGCAGCCCCACGGGACAGGGGGCGCAAGCTTTCTTT. Translating gives CASSPTGQGAQAFF.

This clonotype was recorded many times. The chain joins TRBV12-3 or TRBV12-4 to TRBJ1-5; 10 bases are shared with TRBD1. V shed 5 bases, J shed 3 bases, and the junction held 7 bases outside the gene matches. CDR3 length equals 16 residues. The CDR3: CASSAGTGVFNQPQHF. The CDR3 DNA reads TGTGCCAGCAGTGCCGGGACAGGGGTGTTCAATCAGCCCCAGCATTTT.

On this clonotype: A far larger clone lies a single base away; this is likely a read error. The rearrangement uses TRBV12-3 or TRBV12-4 and TRBJ2-1, with 10 bases that match TRBD2. V lost 6 bases, J lost 10 bases, and 18 bases stayed unmatched. This CDR3 is built from 17 residues. DNA of the CDR3: TGTGCCAGCAGCCGAGACCGCTGGACTAGCGGAGCGGGAGAGCAGTTCTTC. It specifies CASSRDRWTSGAGEQFF.

The rearrangement uses TRBV7-9 and TRBJ2-1; 7 nucleotides line up with TRBD2. The V and J ends lost 0 bases and 9 bases, in that order; junction bases with no gene match: 8. The germline gives CDR1 SEHNR, CDR2 FQNEAQ (reference sequence). The CDR3 consists of 15 residues. The CDR3 here is CASSLAWREWSEQFF. The DNA of the CDR3 is TGTGCCAGCAGCTTAGCCTGGCGGGAGTGGAGTGAGCAGTTCTTC.

This clonotype was counted at least ten times. The rearrangement uses TRBV15 and TRBJ1-3; D is unresolved. CDR3 length: 14 amino acids. Germline loops: CDR1 LNHNV, CDR2 YYDKDF (reference sequence). Trimming took 1 base from V and 2 from J, leaving 6 bases between them. CDR3 in amino acids: CATSRVSTGNTIYF. In DNA form, the CDR3 reads TGTGCCACCAGCAGAGTCTCCACTGGAAACACCATATATTTT.

The chain recombines TRBV7-2 with TRBJ2-3, with D perhaps matching TRBD1 (5 bases). V was cut by 2 bases and J by 0 bases, with 12 bases left in between. This CDR3 region has 16 residues. Germline CDR1 and CDR2: SGHTA and FQGNSA. The CDR3 bases are TGTGCCAGCAGCTTATTCCCCAGACAGAGCACAGATACGCAGTATTTT. Residues: CASSLFPRQSTDTQYF.

This clonotype has at least ten counts. The J gene is TRBJ2-1, the V gene TRBV5-1; TRBD1 agrees at 9 bases. The CDR3 sequence is 16 residues long. V was clipped by 4 bases and J by 2 bases; unmatched bases: 7. Germline V gives CDR1 SGHRS, CDR2 YFSETQ. CDR3 coding DNA: TGCGCCAGCAGCGGAGCAGACAGGGGGGCCTACAATGAGCAGTTCTTC. This codes for CASSGADRGAYNEQFF.

This clonotype occurred many times. The chain employs TRBV28 and TRBJ2-1, with D possibly being TRBD1 (5 bases). This CDR3 region has 12 residues. CDR1 and CDR2 from the germline V gene are MDHEN and SYDVKM. Trimming left V 9 bases short and J 11 bases short, with 17 bases between. The CDR3 DNA sequence: TGTGCCAGTCAGGGTATCACCGGTCAGCAGTTCTTC. Protein sequence: CASQGITGQQFF.

This clonotype was detected many times. The chain couples TRBV29-1 to TRBJ1-4, with D maybe TRBD1 (5 bases). CDR1 and CDR2 from the germline V gene are SQVTM and ANQGSEA. With 6 bases removed from V and 7 bases from J, the gap between germline ends came to 12 bases. The CDR3 runs to 12 residues. CDR3 sequence: CSVPGRGEKLFF. The CDR3 DNA sequence: TGCAGCGTACCGGGACGCGGTGAAAAACTGTTTTTT.

This clonotype was counted ten times or more. J is TRBJ1-1 and V is TRBV27; D is possibly TRBD1 (6 bases). CDR3 length: 16 amino acids. Germline V gene lookup returns CDR1 MNHEY and CDR2 SMNVEV (reference sequence). V lost 6 bases to trimming and J lost 1 base, with 18 bases between them. The CDR3 region is CASRPTGRWGNTEAFF. The CDR3 nucleotides read TGTGCCAGCAGACCTACAGGGAGGTGGGGGAACACTGAAGCTTTCTTT.

This clonotype has just a few counts. The rearrangement links TRBV18 to TRBJ1-6, with a weak D call TRBD1 (5 bases). V lost 0 bases, J lost 10 bases, and 13 bases lay in between. The CDR3 covers 15 residues. The V gene's germline CDR1 is KGHSH and CDR2 LQKENI. The CDR3 DNA reads as TGTGCCAGCTCACCACCCCAGGGAGGCGGATCACCCCTCCACTTT. Translating gives CASSPPQGGGSPLHF.

This clonotype appeared many times. The gene calls are TRBV28 and TRBJ1-4; D is perhaps TRBD1 (6 bases). Germline-derived CDR1 and CDR2 are MDHEN and SYDVKM. With 2 bases removed from V and 7 bases from J, the gap between germline ends came to 11 bases. This CDR3 spans 14 amino acids. The DNA of the CDR3 is TGTGCCAGCAGTTTAGGGGGGGCAGGTGAAAAACTGTTTTTT. Translating it yields CASSLGGAGEKLFF.

This clonotype was detected only a few times. CDR3 residues: CASSPRRTGTENEQFF. In DNA, the CDR3 is TGTGCCAGCAGCCCTCGTCGGACAGGGACAGAGAATGAGCAGTTCTTC. The chain links TRBV7-8 to TRBJ2-1; TRBD1 agrees at 8 bases. Germline-derived CDR1 and CDR2 are SGHVS and FQNEAQ. J lost 7 bases, V lost 5 bases, and 13 bases had no gene match. The CDR3 is 16 amino acids.